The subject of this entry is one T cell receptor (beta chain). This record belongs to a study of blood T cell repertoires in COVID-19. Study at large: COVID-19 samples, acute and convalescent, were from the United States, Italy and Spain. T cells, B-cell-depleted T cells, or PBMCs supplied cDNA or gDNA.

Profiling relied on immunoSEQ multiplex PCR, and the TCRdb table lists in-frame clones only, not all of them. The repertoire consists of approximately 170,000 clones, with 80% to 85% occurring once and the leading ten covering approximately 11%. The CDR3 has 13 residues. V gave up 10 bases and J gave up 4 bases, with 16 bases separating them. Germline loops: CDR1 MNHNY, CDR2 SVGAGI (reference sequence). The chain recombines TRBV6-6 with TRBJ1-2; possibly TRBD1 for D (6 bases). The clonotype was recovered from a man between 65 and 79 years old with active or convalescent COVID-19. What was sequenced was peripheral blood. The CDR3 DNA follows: TGTGCCATCCCACAGGGTTCGGGCTATGGCTACACCTTC. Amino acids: CAIPQGSGYGYTF.